This T cell receptor (beta chain) came from a study of CD8+ T cells in alopecia areata. RNA extraction was followed by reverse transcription into cDNA, which acted as the sequencing template. Using immunoSEQ multiplex PCR, the repertoire was profiled, and TCRdb retains in-frame clones only, with some absent. The sample was found to contain around 300,000 clones, and every one recurs. Separation of pooled cutaneous lymph node cells was by sorting with CD4, CD8alpha, NKG2D, NKG2ACE and other markers. A note on this clone: The genes and germline here are from mouse.

The receptor comes from a C3H/HeJ mouse with alopecia areata. As its MHC haplotype, the strain has H2-k. The sample consisted of CD4+ T cells sorted from a lymph node.

The sequenced part of the CDR3 DNA is TGTGCCAGCAGTGGGGGACAGAAAACTAGTGCAGAA. Its translation: CASSGGQKTSAE. The CDR3 reads in full as CASSGGQKTSAETLYF. V and J are TRBV13-1 and TRBJ2-3; TRBD1 aligns across 7 bases. Read sequence stops 4 residues before the CDR3 end, and the germline J gene provides the missing end. V gave up 3 bases and J gave up 0 bases; unmatched junction bases: 7. Per the germline V gene, CDR1 is NSHNY and CDR2 is SYGAGN. There are 16 residues in the CDR3.